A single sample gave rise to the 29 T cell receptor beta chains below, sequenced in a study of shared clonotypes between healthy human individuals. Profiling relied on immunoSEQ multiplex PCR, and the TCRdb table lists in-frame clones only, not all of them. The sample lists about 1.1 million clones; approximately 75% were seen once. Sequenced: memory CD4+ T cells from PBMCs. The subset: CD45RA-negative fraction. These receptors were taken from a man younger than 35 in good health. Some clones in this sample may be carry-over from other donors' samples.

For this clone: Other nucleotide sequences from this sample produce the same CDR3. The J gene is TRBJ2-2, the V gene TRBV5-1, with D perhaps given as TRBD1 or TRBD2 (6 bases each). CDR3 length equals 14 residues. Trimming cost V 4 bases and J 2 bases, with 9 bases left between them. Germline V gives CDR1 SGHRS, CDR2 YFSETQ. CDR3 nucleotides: TGCGCCAGCAGCGGCGGGACAAACACCGGGGAGCTGTTTTTT. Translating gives CASSGGTNTGELFF.

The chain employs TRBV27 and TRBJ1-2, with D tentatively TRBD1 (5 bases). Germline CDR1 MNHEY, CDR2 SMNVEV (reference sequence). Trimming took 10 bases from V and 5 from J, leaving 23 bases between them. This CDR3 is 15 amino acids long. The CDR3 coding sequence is TGTGCCACACGTGGTTCGTTAAGGGGAGTATATGGCTACACCTTC. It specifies CATRGSLRGVYGYTF.

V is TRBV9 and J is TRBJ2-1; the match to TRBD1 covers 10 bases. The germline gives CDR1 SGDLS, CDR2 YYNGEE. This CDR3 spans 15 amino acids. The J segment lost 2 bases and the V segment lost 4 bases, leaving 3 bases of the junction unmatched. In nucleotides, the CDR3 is TGTGCCAGCAGCACCGGGACAGGGGCCTACAATGAGCAGTTCTTC. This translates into CASSTGTGAYNEQFF.

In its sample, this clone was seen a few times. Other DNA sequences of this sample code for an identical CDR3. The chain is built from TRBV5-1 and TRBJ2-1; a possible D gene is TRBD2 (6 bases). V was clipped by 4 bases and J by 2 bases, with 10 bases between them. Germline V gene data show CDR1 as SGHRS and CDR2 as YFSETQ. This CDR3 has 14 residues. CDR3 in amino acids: CASSPLATYNEQFF. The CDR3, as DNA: TGCGCCAGCAGCCCACTAGCAACCTACAATGAGCAGTTCTTC. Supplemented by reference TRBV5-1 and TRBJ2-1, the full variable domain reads KAGVTQTPRYLIKTRGQQVTLSCSPISGHRSVSWYQQTPGQGLQFLFEYFSETQRNKGNFPGRFSGRQFSNSRSEMNVSTLELGDSALYLCASSPLATYNEQFFGPGTRLTVL.

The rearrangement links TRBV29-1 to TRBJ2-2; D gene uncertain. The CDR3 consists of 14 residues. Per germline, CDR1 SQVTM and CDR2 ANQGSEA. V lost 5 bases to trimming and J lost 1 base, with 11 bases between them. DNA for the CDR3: TGCAGCGTTTGGTCGCATATGAACACCGGGGAGCTGTTTTTT. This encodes CSVWSHMNTGELFF.

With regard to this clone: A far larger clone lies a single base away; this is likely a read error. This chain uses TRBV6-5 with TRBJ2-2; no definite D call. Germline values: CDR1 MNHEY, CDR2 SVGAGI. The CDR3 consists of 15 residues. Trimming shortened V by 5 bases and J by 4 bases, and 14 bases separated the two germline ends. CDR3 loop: CASSPLFMTTGELFF. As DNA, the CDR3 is TGTGCCAGCAGTCCCCTTTTCATGACCACCGGGGAGCTGTTTTTT.

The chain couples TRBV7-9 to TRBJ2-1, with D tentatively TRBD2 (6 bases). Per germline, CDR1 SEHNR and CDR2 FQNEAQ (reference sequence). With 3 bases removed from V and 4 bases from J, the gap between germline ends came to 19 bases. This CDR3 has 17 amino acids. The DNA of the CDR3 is TGTGCCAGCAGCTTGAGGTCGGTACCCGGGGGTTACAATGAGCAGTTCTTC. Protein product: CASSLRSVPGGYNEQFF.

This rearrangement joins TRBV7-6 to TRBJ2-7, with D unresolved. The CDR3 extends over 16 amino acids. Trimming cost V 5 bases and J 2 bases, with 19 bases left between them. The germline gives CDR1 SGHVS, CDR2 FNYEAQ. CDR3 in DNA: TGTGCCAGCAGCCCCCGTCGAGAGACTTCAACCTACGAGCAGTACTTC. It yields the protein CASSPRRETSTYEQYF.

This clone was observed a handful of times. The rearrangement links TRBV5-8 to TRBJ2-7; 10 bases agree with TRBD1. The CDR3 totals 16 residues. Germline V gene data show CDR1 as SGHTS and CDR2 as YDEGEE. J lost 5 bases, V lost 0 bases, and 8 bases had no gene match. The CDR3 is CASSLEFGTGVNEQYF. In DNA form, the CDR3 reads TGTGCCAGCAGCTTGGAGTTCGGGACAGGGGTAAACGAGCAGTACTTC.

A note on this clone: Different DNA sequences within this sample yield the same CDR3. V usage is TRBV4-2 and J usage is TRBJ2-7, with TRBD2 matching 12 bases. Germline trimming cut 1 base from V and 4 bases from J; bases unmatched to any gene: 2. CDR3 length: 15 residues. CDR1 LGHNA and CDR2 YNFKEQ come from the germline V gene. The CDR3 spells CASSQVGTSGYEQYF. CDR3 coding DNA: TGTGCCAGCAGCCAAGTGGGGACTAGCGGGTACGAGCAGTACTTC.

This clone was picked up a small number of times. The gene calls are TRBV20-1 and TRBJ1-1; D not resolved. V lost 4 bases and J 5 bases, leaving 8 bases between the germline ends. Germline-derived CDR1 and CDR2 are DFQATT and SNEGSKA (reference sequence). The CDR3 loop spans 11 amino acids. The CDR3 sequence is CSAIPGTEAFF. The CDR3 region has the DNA TGCAGTGCTATACCGGGGACTGAAGCTTTCTTT.

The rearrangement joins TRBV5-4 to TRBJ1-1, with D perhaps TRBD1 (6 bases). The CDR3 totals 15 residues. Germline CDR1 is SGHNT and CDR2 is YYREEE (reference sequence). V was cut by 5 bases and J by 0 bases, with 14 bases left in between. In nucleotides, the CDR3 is TGTGCCAGCAGAAAGGACAGTTCCATGAACACTGAAGCTTTCTTT. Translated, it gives CASRKDSSMNTEAFF.

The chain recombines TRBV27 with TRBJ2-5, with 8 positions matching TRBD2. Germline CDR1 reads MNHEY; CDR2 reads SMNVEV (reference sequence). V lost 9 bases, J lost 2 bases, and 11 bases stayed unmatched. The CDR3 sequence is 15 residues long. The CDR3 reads CASPHPLAGQETQYF. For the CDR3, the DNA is TGTGCCAGTCCGCACCCTTTAGCGGGGCAAGAGACCCAGTACTTC.

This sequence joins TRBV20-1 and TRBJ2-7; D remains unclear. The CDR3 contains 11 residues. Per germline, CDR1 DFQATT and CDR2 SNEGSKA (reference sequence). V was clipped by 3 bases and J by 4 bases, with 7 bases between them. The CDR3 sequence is CSASVRYEQYF. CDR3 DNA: TGCAGTGCTAGCGTGCGGTACGAGCAGTACTTC.

The CDR3 here is CASSFKADSGNTIYF. The CDR3 coding sequence is TGTGCCAGCAGCTTTAAGGCAGACAGTGGAAACACCATATATTTT. The chain has TRBV5-4 and TRBJ1-3; D perhaps matches TRBD1 (5 bases). Trimming removed 2 bases at V and 3 bases at J, with 12 bases between. Germline values: CDR1 SGHNT, CDR2 YYREEE (reference sequence). The CDR3 totals 15 residues.

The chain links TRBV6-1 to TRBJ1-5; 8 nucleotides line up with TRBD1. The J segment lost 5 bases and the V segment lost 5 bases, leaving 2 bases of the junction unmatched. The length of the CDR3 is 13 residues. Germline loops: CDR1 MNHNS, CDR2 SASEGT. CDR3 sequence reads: CASSKQGDQPQHF. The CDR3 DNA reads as TGTGCCAGCAGTAAACAGGGGGATCAGCCCCAGCATTTT.

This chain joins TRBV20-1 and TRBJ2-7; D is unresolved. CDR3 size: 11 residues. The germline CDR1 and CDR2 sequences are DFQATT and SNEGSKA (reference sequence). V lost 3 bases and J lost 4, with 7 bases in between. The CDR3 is CSASPVYEQYF. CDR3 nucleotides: TGCAGTGCTAGTCCCGTGTACGAGCAGTACTTC.

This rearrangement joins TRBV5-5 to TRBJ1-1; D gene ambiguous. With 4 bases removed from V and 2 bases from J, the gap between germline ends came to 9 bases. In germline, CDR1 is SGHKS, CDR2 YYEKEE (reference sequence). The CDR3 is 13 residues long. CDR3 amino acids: CASSGSVNTEAFF. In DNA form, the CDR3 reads TGTGCCAGCAGCGGGAGCGTAAACACTGAAGCTTTCTTT.

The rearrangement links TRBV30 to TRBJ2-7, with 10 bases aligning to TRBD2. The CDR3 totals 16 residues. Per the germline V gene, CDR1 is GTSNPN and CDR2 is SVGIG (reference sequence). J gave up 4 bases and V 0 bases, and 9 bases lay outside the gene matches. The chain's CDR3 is CAWSVLGASGSYEQYF. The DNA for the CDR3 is TGTGCCTGGAGTGTACTAGGGGCTAGCGGGAGTTACGAGCAGTACTTC.

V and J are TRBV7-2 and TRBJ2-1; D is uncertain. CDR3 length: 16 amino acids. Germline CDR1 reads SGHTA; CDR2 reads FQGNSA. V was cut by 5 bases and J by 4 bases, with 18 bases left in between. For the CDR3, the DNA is TGTGCCAGCAGCCTCGTTTTCGGGCAGGAGTACAATGAGCAGTTCTTC. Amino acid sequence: CASSLVFGQEYNEQFF.

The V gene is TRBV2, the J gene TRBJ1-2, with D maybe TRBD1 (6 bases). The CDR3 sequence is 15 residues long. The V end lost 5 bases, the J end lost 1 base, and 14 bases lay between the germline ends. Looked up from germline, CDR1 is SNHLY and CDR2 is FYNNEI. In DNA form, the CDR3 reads TGTGCCAGCAGTCCTAACAGGGAGCTTAACTATGGCTACACCTTC. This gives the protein CASSPNRELNYGYTF.

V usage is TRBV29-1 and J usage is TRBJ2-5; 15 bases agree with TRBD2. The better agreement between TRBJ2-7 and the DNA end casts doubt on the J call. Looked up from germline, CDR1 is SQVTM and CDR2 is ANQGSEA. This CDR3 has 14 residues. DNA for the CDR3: TGCAGCGTCGCCGGACTAGCGGGAGGGGACGAGCAGTACTTC. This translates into CSVAGLAGGDEQYF.

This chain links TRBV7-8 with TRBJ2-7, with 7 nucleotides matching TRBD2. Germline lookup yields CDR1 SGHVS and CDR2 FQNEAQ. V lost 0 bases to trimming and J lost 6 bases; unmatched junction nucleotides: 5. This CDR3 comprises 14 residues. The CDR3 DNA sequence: TGTGCCAGCAGCTTAGCGGGGACGGGGGGCGAGCAGTACTTC. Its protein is CASSLAGTGGEQYF.

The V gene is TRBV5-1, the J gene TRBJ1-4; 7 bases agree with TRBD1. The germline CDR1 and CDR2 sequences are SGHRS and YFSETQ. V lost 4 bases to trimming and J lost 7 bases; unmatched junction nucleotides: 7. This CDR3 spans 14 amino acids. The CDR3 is CASSLQGGSEKLFF. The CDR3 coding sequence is TGCGCCAGCAGCCTCCAGGGGGGGAGTGAAAAACTGTTTTTT.

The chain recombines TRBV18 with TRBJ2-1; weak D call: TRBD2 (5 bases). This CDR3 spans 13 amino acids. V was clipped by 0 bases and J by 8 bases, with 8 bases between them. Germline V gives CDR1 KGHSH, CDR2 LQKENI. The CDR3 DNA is TGTGCCAGCTCACCACCGGGAGTGGATGAGCAGTTCTTC. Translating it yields CASSPPGVDEQFF.

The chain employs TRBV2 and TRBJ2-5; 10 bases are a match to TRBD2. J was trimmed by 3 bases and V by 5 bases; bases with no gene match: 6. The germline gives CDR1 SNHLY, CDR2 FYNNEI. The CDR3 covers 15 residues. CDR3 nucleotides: TGTGCCAGCAGTACAAACGGACTAGCGGAAGAGACCCAGTACTTC. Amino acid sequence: CASSTNGLAEETQYF.

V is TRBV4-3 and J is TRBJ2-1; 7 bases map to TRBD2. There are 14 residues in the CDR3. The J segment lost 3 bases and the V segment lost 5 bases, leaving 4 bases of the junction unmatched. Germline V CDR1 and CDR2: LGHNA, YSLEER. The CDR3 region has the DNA TGCGCCAGCAGCGTTAGCGGGTTCTACAATGAGCAGTTCTTC. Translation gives CASSVSGFYNEQFF.

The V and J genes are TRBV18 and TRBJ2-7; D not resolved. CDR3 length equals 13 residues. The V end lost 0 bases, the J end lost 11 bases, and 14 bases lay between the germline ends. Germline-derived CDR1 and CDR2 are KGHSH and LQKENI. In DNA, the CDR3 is TGTGCCAGCTCACCACCGCGAGCGACGAGTAAGTACTTC. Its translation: CASSPPRATSKYF. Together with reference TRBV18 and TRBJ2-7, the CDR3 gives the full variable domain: NAGVMQNPRHLVRRRGQEARLRCSPMKGHSHVYWYRQLPEEGLKFMVYLQKENIIDESGMPKERFSAEFPKEGPSILRIQQVVRGDSAAYFCASSPPRATSKYFGPGTRLTVT.

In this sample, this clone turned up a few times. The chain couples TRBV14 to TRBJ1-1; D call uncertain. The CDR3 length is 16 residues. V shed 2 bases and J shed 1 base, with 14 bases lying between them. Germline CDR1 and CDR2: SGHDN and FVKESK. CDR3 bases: TGTGCCAGCAGCCAATTTGGAAGACATCCGAACACTGAAGCTTTCTTT. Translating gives CASSQFGRHPNTEAFF.